The sequence of this T cell receptor (beta chain) was determined in a study of blood T cell repertoires in COVID-19. For the study at large: The United States, Italy and Spain were the sources of the acute and convalescent COVID-19 samples. Sources were T cells, B-cell-depleted T cells, or PBMCs; the material itself was cDNA or gDNA.

This CDR3 comprises 14 residues. V was pared by 5 bases and J by 3 bases, with 6 bases of the junction left unmatched. CDR1 is PRHDT, CDR2 FYEKMQ, per germline (reference sequence). Per the original data handling: Reference gene primer amplification gave estimated nucleated cell counts. The data were produced by immunoSEQ multiplex PCR, yet TCRdb's version contains in-frame clones alone and is incomplete. V and J calls and clone size follow that table, whereas D and trimming were derived from the DNA. The data hold roughly 140,000 clones, with 70% to 90% observed a single time. The clonotype comes from an elderly woman with acute or convalescent COVID-19. V and J are TRBV13 and TRBJ2-5; 7 bases map to TRBD1. The specimen was peripheral blood. The CDR3 sequence is CASSVPGGKETQYF. In DNA, the CDR3 is TGTGCCAGCAGCGTACCAGGGGGAAAAGAGACCCAGTACTTC. The whole variable domain, remainder taken from reference TRBV13 and TRBJ2-5, is AAGVIQSPRHLIKEKRETATLKCYPIPRHDTVYWYQQGPGQDPQFLISFYEKMQSDKGSIPDRFSAQQFSDYHSELNMSSLELGDSALYFCASSVPGGKETQYFGPGTRLLVL.